This T cell receptor (beta chain) was recovered during a study of blood T cell repertoires in COVID-19. Study-wide context: Samples came from the United States, Italy and Spain, spanning acute and convalescent COVID-19. T cells, B-cell-depleted T cells, or PBMCs supplied cDNA or gDNA.

Germline values: CDR1 MNHEY, CDR2 SVGAGI. Unmatched junction bases numbered 4, after V lost 2 bases and J lost 9 bases. The CDR3 is 13 amino acids. The age range of participants was about 18 to 100 years, with residence in about two dozen US areas. Method: immunoSEQ multiplex PCR; TCRdb's copy keeps in-frame clones and lacks some. The sample includes over 200,000 clones, about 76% seen only once; the top ten take approximately 9%. The TCR comes from a woman between 45 and 60 years old with acute COVID-19. The sample consisted of PBMCs or T cells enriched from blood (not recorded which). The chain links TRBV6-5 to TRBJ2-1, with 7 bases fitting TRBD1. CDR3 protein: CASSYGQDFEQFF. CDR3 coding DNA: TGTGCCAGCAGTTACGGACAGGACTTTGAGCAGTTCTTC.